This T cell receptor beta chain is from a study of cytomegalovirus exposure and HLA in healthy donors. Points from the study as a whole: On later analysis, the bulk of CMV-associated TCR beta chains appeared to be HLA-restricted.

Regarding this clone: Its antigen is unidentified.

CDR3 length equals 13 residues. Germline CDR1 is SGHRS and CDR2 is YFSETQ. Between the trimmed V and J ends, which lost 5 bases and 9 bases, there was a span of 15 bases. This cohort consisted of healthy bone marrow donors. The PCR made use of 60 Vbeta and 13 Jbeta primers. Source study methods: Unique TCR beta chains numbered 60 million to 100 million in a later analysis, with about 11 million shared. Sequenced by immunoSEQ multiplex PCR; TCRdb stores in-frame clones only, minus some. That table gives V, J and clone size, and the DNA gave D and trimming. The table lists about 130,000 clones, approximately 80% of them singletons.

The chain combines TRBV5-1 with TRBJ1-5, with a weak D call TRBD1 (5 bases). This receptor was identified in a woman aged 18-29 years in good health and CMV-seronegative. The sequencing sample was made of PBMCs. This chain's CDR3 is CASRAQGNGPQHF. CDR3 DNA sequence: TGCGCCAGCAGGGCGCAGGGAAACGGGCCCCAGCATTTT. Variable domain in full (rest from reference TRBV5-1 and TRBJ1-5): KAGVTQTPRYLIKTRGQQVTLSCSPISGHRSVSWYQQTPGQGLQFLFEYFSETQRNKGNFPGRFSGRQFSNSRSEMNVSTLELGDSALYLCASRAQGNGPQHFGDGTRLSIL.